Included here is one TCR beta chain sequence, with context. What it binds is not known. These data come from a study of cytomegalovirus exposure and HLA in healthy donors. Study results and caveats: Reported performance of the classifier showed diagnosis of cytomegalovirus status with high specificity and sensitivity. Equally common other TCR beta chains were less clonally expanded than HLA-associated ones, a later analysis found. Later analysis demonstrated an association between a missense DCLRE1C variant and TCR beta V- and J-gene trimming.

PCR involved 60 Vbeta and 13 Jbeta primers. The repertoire was sequenced with immunoSEQ multiplex PCR; TCRdb's copy has only in-frame clones and lacks some. The data show some 200,000 clones, around 80% seen once. Germline assignment: CDR1 KGHSH and CDR2 LQKENI. V was shortened by 3 bases and J by 2 bases, with 6 bases between the two germline ends. There are 13 residues in the CDR3. Sequenced: PBMCs. This clonotype was obtained from a man aged 45-65 years in good health and CMV-seronegative. The chain is built from TRBV18 and TRBJ2-3; no clear D gene. DNA of the CDR3: TGTGCCAGCTCACCGCTAGACACAGATACGCAGTATTTT. It translates to CASSPLDTDTQYF.